These 20 T cell receptor beta chains were all obtained from the same sample, sequenced in a study of siplizumab effects on memory and regulatory T cells. Profiled with immunoSEQ multiplex PCR; TCRdb holds only in-frame clones, not every one. The sample lists approximately 100,000 clones, 85% to 95% seen once, with approximately 0.66% in the top ten. Sequenced sample: Tregs sorted from blood. Receptors were obtained from a human donor in good health.

The chain is built from TRBV5-1 and TRBJ1-1; 7 positions match TRBD1. Germline V gene lookup returns CDR1 SGHRS and CDR2 YFSETQ. CDR3 length: 15 amino acids. V gave up 2 bases and J gave up 2 bases; unmatched junction bases: 6. The CDR3 DNA follows: TGCGCCAGCAGCTTCTCAGGGGGACTAAACACTGAAGCTTTCTTT. It encodes CASSFSGGLNTEAFF.

This clone was observed once. This chain uses TRBV15 with TRBJ2-1; 9 bases fit TRBD1. The CDR3 length is 19 residues. V lost 0 bases to trimming and J lost 5 bases; unmatched junction nucleotides: 14. Per the germline V gene, CDR1 is LNHNV and CDR2 is YYDKDF (reference sequence). The CDR3 loop reads CATSREGTGLVSKDNEQFF. For the CDR3, the DNA is TGTGCCACCAGCAGAGAAGGGACAGGGCTAGTTTCTAAGGACAATGAGCAGTTCTTC. Combining the CDR3 with reference TRBV15 and TRBJ2-1 gives the whole variable domain DAMVIQNPRYQVTQFGKPVTLSCSQTLNHNVMYWYQQKSSQAPKLLFHYYDKDFNNEADTPDNFQSRRPNTSFCFLDIRSPGLGDTAMYLCATSREGTGLVSKDNEQFFGPGTRLTVL.

The chain joins TRBV5-4 to TRBJ1-1, with TRBD1 matching 8 bases. Trimming removed 0 bases from V and 6 bases from J; junction bases left unmatched: 10. This CDR3 region has 16 residues. CDR1 and CDR2 from the germline V gene are SGHNT and YYREEE (reference sequence). The CDR3 loop is CASSLDRTGKFAEAFF. The CDR3 bases are TGTGCCAGCAGCTTGGACAGGACAGGGAAATTCGCTGAAGCTTTCTTT.

The V gene is TRBV5-4, the J gene TRBJ2-7; D possibly uses TRBD1 or TRBD2 (5 bases each). There are 15 residues in the CDR3. Germline V gives CDR1 SGHNT, CDR2 YYREEE (reference sequence). The V end lost 5 bases, the J end lost 5 bases, and 20 bases lay between the germline ends. The CDR3 sequence: CASSPPGTSGHEQYF. In DNA form, the CDR3 reads TGTGCCAGCAGTCCCCCCGGGACCTCCGGGCACGAGCAGTACTTC. Full variable domain (outside the CDR3, taken from reference TRBV5-4 and TRBJ2-7): ETGVTQSPTHLIKTRGQQVTLRCSSQSGHNTVSWYQQALGQGPQFIFQYYREEENGRGNFPPRFSGLQFPNYSSELNVNALELDDSALYLCASSPPGTSGHEQYFGPGTRLTVT.

The rearrangement uses TRBV5-1 and TRBJ2-7, with TRBD2 matching over 11 bases. Per germline, CDR1 SGHRS and CDR2 YFSETQ. V was clipped by 0 bases and J by 4 bases; unmatched bases: 6. The CDR3 is made up of 16 amino acids. DNA for the CDR3: TGCGCCAGCAGCTTGGGGCTAGCGGGAGGAACTTACGAGCAGTACTTC. The encoded protein is CASSLGLAGGTYEQYF. Full variable domain (remainder filled in from reference TRBV5-1 and TRBJ2-7): KAGVTQTPRYLIKTRGQQVTLSCSPISGHRSVSWYQQTPGQGLQFLFEYFSETQRNKGNFPGRFSGRQFSNSRSEMNVSTLELGDSALYLCASSLGLAGGTYEQYFGPGTRLTVT.

V usage is TRBV5-6 and J usage is TRBJ2-7, with TRBD1 matching over 10 bases. V dropped 3 bases and J dropped 3; count of bases not matched to a gene: 6. CDR3 size: 15 residues. Germline assignment: CDR1 SGHDT and CDR2 YYEEEE. The CDR3 DNA follows: TGTGCCAGCAGCTGTCCGGGACAGGGGATCTACGAGCAGTACTTC. It yields the protein CASSCPGQGIYEQYF. Complete variable domain (other parts from reference TRBV5-6 and TRBJ2-7): DAGVTQSPTHLIKTRGQQVTLRCSPKSGHDTVSWYQQALGQGPQFIFQYYEEEERQRGNFPDRFSGHQFPNYSSELNVNALLLGDSALYLCASSCPGQGIYEQYFGPGTRLTVT.

CDR3 nucleotides: TGTGCCAGCTCACCACTGGGGGCTATTGAAAAACTGTTTTTT. This sequence encodes CASSPLGAIEKLFF. The genes are TRBV18 and TRBJ1-4; possible D gene TRBD1, 6 bases. The CDR3 spans 14 residues. The germline CDR1 and CDR2 sequences are KGHSH and LQKENI. Trimming pared 1 base from V and 7 bases from J, leaving 10 bases between.

The CDR3 sequence is CASSRPPPYQETQYF. CDR3 DNA sequence: TGTGCCAGCAGCCGACCTCCGCCCTACCAAGAGACCCAGTACTTC. The chain has TRBV7-9 and TRBJ2-5; D gene unclear. There are 15 residues in the CDR3. CDR1 is SEHNR, CDR2 FQNEAQ, per germline (reference sequence). The V gene lost 5 bases and the J gene lost 0 bases, with 13 bases spanning the gap.

The chain combines TRBV4-2 with TRBJ2-7; 14 bases match TRBD2. There are 17 residues in the CDR3. V shed 4 bases and J 3 bases; nucleotides not matched to a gene: 8. The germline gives CDR1 LGHNA, CDR2 YNFKEQ. The CDR3 spells CASSLGLAGVLNYEQYF. CDR3 DNA sequence: TGTGCCAGCAGCCTGGGACTAGCGGGAGTCCTCAACTACGAGCAGTACTTC.

The chain uses TRBV11-3 and TRBJ2-1, with D unclear. Trimming left V 0 bases short and J 6 bases short, with 6 bases between. CDR1 and CDR2 (germline): SGHNT, YENEEA. The CDR3 extends over 13 amino acids. The CDR3 DNA reads TGTGCCAGCAGCTTAGACGTTCTCAATGAGCAGTTCTTC. It encodes CASSLDVLNEQFF.

The chain has TRBV4-1 and TRBJ2-5; possible D gene TRBD2, 5 bases. CDR3 size: 14 residues. Germline-derived CDR1 and CDR2 are MGHRA and YSYEKL. V lost 4 bases and J lost 2, with 11 bases in between. In DNA, the CDR3 is TGCGCCAGCAGCCTGTTGGGAGTACAAGAGACCCAGTACTTC. Protein sequence: CASSLLGVQETQYF.

This chain connects TRBV27 to TRBJ1-2; D might be TRBD1 (5 bases). Germline V CDR1 and CDR2: MNHEY, SMNVEV (reference sequence). Trimming removed 8 bases at V and 0 bases at J, with 13 bases between. The CDR3 length is 14 residues. In nucleotides, the CDR3 is TGTGCCAGCCGAGGGGAGTTAGCTAACTATGGCTACACCTTC. Translating gives CASRGELANYGYTF.

V is TRBV5-4 and J is TRBJ2-6, with D perhaps matching TRBD1 (6 bases). Trimming pared 6 bases from V and 0 bases from J, leaving 10 bases between. The CDR3 has 15 residues. The V gene's germline CDR1 is SGHNT and CDR2 YYREEE (reference sequence). The CDR3 sequence is CASNRQDSGANVLTF. The CDR3 DNA follows: TGTGCCAGCAATCGACAGGACTCTGGGGCCAACGTCCTGACTTTC. Complete variable domain (other parts from reference TRBV5-4 and TRBJ2-6): ETGVTQSPTHLIKTRGQQVTLRCSSQSGHNTVSWYQQALGQGPQFIFQYYREEENGRGNFPPRFSGLQFPNYSSELNVNALELDDSALYLCASNRQDSGANVLTFGAGSRLTVL.

The rearrangement links TRBV6-6 to TRBJ1-2, with D unclear. This CDR3 has 12 residues. Trimming removed 6 bases from V and 3 bases from J, with 8 bases in between. Germline V lookup: CDR1 MNHNY, CDR2 SVGAGI (reference sequence). CDR3 bases: TGTGCCAGCAGCCCAAACGACTATGGCTACACCTTC. This codes for CASSPNDYGYTF.

V gene TRBV28 combines with J gene TRBJ2-7; D may be TRBD1 or TRBD2 (5 bases each). The CDR3 totals 13 residues. Germline CDR1 and CDR2: MDHEN and SYDVKM. V dropped 4 bases and J dropped 0 bases, with 7 bases sitting between them. The CDR3 nucleotides are TGTGCCAGCAGTTGGGGGTCCTCCTACGAGCAGTACTTC. This gives the protein CASSWGSSYEQYF. Combining the CDR3 with reference TRBV28 and TRBJ2-7 gives the whole variable domain DVKVTQSSRYLVKRTGEKVFLECVQDMDHENMFWYRQDPGLGLRLIYFSYDVKMKEKGDIPEGYSVSREKKERFSLILESASTNQTSMYLCASSWGSSYEQYFGPGTRLTVT.

The DNA of the CDR3 is TGTGCCAGCACCCCTGGGCAGGGTGCGACCCAGTACTTC. Amino acids: CASTPGQGATQYF. This chain joins TRBV28 and TRBJ2-5, with a possible D match to TRBD1 (5 bases). The CDR3 runs 13 residues. V lost 7 bases, J lost 7 bases, and 16 bases lay in between. The germline gives CDR1 MDHEN, CDR2 SYDVKM.

The chain couples TRBV15 to TRBJ1-2; TRBD1 matches at 7 bases. This CDR3 contains 16 residues. Germline-derived CDR1 and CDR2 are LNHNV and YYDKDF (reference sequence). V shed 1 base, J shed 1 base, and the junction held 6 bases outside the gene matches. Here the CDR3 reads CATSRGSGGHNYGYTF. The CDR3 nucleotides are TGTGCCACCAGCAGAGGATCAGGGGGACATAACTATGGCTACACCTTC.

V gene TRBV11-2 combines with J gene TRBJ2-7, with TRBD2 matching 9 bases. Germline CDR1 is SGHAT and CDR2 is FQNNGV. The CDR3 totals 17 residues. Trimming cost V 1 base and J 3 bases; bases outside gene matches: 10. The CDR3 is CASSLGAASGAHYEQYF. The CDR3 DNA is TGTGCCAGCAGCTTAGGAGCGGCTAGCGGGGCCCACTACGAGCAGTACTTC.

This clone was found a few times. This chain uses TRBV6-4 with TRBJ1-5, with D possibly matching TRBD1 (6 bases). From germline, CDR1 is MRHNA and CDR2 SNTAGT. Deletions cut 3 bases from V and 8 bases from J, with 20 bases between. CDR3 size: 16 residues. The CDR3 protein is CASSERTALLSKPQHF. In DNA, the CDR3 is TGTGCCAGCAGTGAGAGGACAGCCCTTTTGAGTAAGCCCCAGCATTTT.

This chain joins TRBV5-4 and TRBJ1-3; 9 positions match TRBD1. The CDR3 loop spans 17 amino acids. Per germline, CDR1 SGHNT and CDR2 YYREEE (reference sequence). The ends lost 3 bases at V and 3 bases at J; junction bases unmatched: 10. The CDR3 DNA sequence: TGTGCCAGCAGCTCCCCCGGGACAGGGTGGAGTGGAAACACCATATATTTT. Translation gives CASSSPGTGWSGNTIYF.